This T cell receptor beta chain came from a study of cytomegalovirus exposure and HLA in healthy donors. 13 Jbeta primers and 60 Vbeta primers were used for the PCR. TCRdb keeps only in-frame clones here, not all; method: immunoSEQ multiplex PCR. This sample contains about 47,000 clones. This CDR3 is built from 12 residues. The germline V gene has CDR1 GTSNPN and CDR2 SVGIG (reference sequence). V lost 0 bases and J 3 bases, leaving 6 bases between the germline ends. With respect to this clone: Within the sample, other DNA sequences also encode this same CDR3.

Material for sequencing was PBMCs. This sequence originates from a male donor in good health and CMV-seronegative. V and J are TRBV30 and TRBJ2-7, with D possibly TRBD1 on 6 matching bases. The CDR3 nucleotides are TGTGCCTGGAGTGTACAGGGCTACGAGCAGTACTTC. This translates into CAWSVQGYEQYF.